This T cell receptor (beta chain) was sequenced in a study of T-cell reconstitution after alpha-beta-depleted transplantation in children. Study results and limitations: After transplant, high TCRbeta diversity at day 60 in some patients arose from surviving recipient T cells and thymic progenitors. Hyperexpanded clones declined; after one year, newly produced T cells mostly supplied diversity. Reportedly, only several hundred clones from non-depleted graft cells drove alpha-beta T-cell counts at about two months.

About this clonotype itself: Its antigen is unknown.

As it was prepared, the TCRbeta library received unique molecular identifiers. MiXCR, run by TCRdb on the PCR reads, gives a single entry per CDR3 protein. The table records around 440,000 distinct CDR3 sequences, roughly a tenth of them present only once. The sequences come from PBMCs, collected before TCRalphabeta/CD19-depleted stem cell transplant. The receptor was derived from a child between 2 and 9 years old with inherited bone marrow failure, due to receive a stem cell transplant.

This CDR3 is CSARKGRFYGYTF. CDR3 nucleotides: TGCAGTGCTAGAAAGGGCAGGTTCTATGGCTACACCTTC. This sequence joins TRBV20-1 and TRBJ1-2, with no clear D. CDR3 size: 13 residues. V was cut by 2 bases and J by 4 bases, with 11 bases left in between. Germline CDR1 and CDR2: DFQATT and SNEGSKA (reference sequence).